The sequence of this TCR beta chain was determined in a study of cytomegalovirus exposure and HLA in healthy donors. Overall study results and limits: Based on reports, TCR beta sequences accurately predicted HLA-A and HLA-B alleles for most subjects. Later work found that TCR association rates differed between HLA loci; DRB1 had the most and HLA-C the fewest. Association of a missense DCLRE1C variant with TCR beta V- and J-gene trimming was reported in a later analysis.

A remark on this clone: Its antigen is currently unknown.

The PCR had 60 Vbeta and 13 Jbeta primers. The table came from immunoSEQ multiplex PCR; TCRdb's copy has only in-frame clones and leaves some out. Seen here are about 140,000 clones, over 60% observed once, and the top ten hold around 3%. Healthy individuals who donated bone marrow served as the donors. The specimen was PBMCs. This receptor was identified in a man aged 35-49 years in good health and CMV-seronegative.

The CDR3 here is CASSGGGRILAGAISVFF. The CDR3 DNA reads TGCGCCAGCAGCGGAGGGGGGAGGATACTAGCGGGAGCTATATCAGTGTTCTTC. This chain uses TRBV5-1 with TRBJ2-1, with TRBD2 matching over 11 bases. V shed 4 bases, J shed 15 bases, and the junction held 24 bases outside the gene matches. Germline assignment: CDR1 SGHRS and CDR2 YFSETQ. CDR3 size: 18 residues. The whole variable domain, filled in from reference TRBV5-1 and TRBJ2-1, reads KAGVTQTPRYLIKTRGQQVTLSCSPISGHRSVSWYQQTPGQGLQFLFEYFSETQRNKGNFPGRFSGRQFSNSRSEMNVSTLELGDSALYLCASSGGGRILAGAISVFFGPGTRLTVL.